The present T cell receptor (beta chain) was sequenced within a study of cytomegalovirus exposure and HLA in healthy donors. Amplification used 60 Vbeta primers and 13 Jbeta primers. Profiling relied on immunoSEQ multiplex PCR, and the TCRdb table lists in-frame clones only, not all of them. The top ten hold 10% to 15% of the sample, which has 150,000 or so clones, about three quarters seen once. Germline loops: CDR1 SGHTS, CDR2 YDEGEE. This CDR3 region has 15 residues. J gave up 5 bases and V 2 bases, and 4 bases lay outside the gene matches. Sequencing was carried out using PBMCs. The clonotype was recovered from a middle-aged man in good health and CMV-seropositive. The chain carries TRBV5-8 and TRBJ2-3; 11 bases are shared with TRBD2. The CDR3 sequence is CASSLLAGVEDTQYF. As DNA, the CDR3 is TGTGCCAGCAGCTTACTAGCGGGAGTTGAAGATACGCAGTATTTT.